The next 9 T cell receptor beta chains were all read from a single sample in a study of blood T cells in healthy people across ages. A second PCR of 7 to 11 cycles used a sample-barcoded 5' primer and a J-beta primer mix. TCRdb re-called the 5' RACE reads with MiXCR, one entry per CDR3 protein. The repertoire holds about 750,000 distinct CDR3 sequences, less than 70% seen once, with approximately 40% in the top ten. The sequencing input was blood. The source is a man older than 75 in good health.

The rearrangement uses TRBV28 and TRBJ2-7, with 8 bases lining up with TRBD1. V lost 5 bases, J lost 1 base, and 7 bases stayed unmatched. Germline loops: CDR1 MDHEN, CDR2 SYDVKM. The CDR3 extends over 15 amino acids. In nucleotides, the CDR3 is TGTGCCAGCAGTCAGGTCGGGACAGGATCCTACGAGCAGTACTTC. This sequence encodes CASSQVGTGSYEQYF.

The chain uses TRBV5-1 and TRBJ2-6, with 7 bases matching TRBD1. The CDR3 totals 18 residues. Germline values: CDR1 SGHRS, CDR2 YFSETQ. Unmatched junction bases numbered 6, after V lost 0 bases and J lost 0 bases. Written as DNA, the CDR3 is TGCGCCAGCAGCTTGGCTGGGACAGCCGCCTCTGGGGCCAACGTCCTGACTTTC. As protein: CASSLAGTAASGANVLTF.

The CDR3 loop reads CATSSPGRDQPQHF. For the CDR3, the DNA is TGTGCCACCAGCTCCCCCGGGAGGGATCAGCCCCAGCATTTT. The V gene is TRBV15, the J gene TRBJ1-5; D is ambiguous. CDR3 size: 14 residues. Looked up from germline, CDR1 is LNHNV and CDR2 is YYDKDF (reference sequence). Trimming cost V 5 bases and J 5 bases, with 13 bases left between them.

The CDR3 DNA follows: TGTGCCAGCAGCTTAGCCCCCGGTGGAGCGGGAGTTTTAGGGCAGTACTTC. Protein sequence: CASSLAPGGAGVLGQYF. The chain employs TRBV7-2 and TRBJ2-7; TRBD2 agrees at 8 bases. The CDR3 covers 17 residues. Germline trimming cut 0 bases from V and 9 bases from J; bases unmatched to any gene: 16. CDR1 is SGHTA and CDR2 is FQGNSA in the germline V gene.

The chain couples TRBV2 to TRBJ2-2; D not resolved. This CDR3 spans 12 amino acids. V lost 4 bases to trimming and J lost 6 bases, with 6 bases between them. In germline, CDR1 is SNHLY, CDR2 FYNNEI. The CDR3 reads CASSAGAGELFF. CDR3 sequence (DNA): TGTGCCAGCAGTGCAGGAGCCGGGGAGCTGTTTTTT.

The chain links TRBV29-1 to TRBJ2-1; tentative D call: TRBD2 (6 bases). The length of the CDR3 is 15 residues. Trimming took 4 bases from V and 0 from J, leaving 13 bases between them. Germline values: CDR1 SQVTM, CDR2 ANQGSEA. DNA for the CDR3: TGCAGCGTTGTCGGCGGGACGAGCTCCTACAATGAGCAGTTCTTC. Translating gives CSVVGGTSSYNEQFF.

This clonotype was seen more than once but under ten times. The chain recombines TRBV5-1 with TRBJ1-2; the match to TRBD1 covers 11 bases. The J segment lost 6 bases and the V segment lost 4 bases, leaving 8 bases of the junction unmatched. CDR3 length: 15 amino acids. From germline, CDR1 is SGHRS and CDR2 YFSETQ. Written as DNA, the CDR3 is TGCGCCAGCAGCCTTCAGCCGGGACAGGGGGATGGCTACACCTTC. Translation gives CASSLQPGQGDGYTF.

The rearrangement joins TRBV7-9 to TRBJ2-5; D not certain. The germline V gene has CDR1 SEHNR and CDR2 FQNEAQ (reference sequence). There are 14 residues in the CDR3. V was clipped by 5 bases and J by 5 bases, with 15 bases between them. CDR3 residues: CASSPNLEVETQYF. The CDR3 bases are TGTGCCAGCAGCCCCAACCTAGAGGTGGAGACCCAGTACTTC.

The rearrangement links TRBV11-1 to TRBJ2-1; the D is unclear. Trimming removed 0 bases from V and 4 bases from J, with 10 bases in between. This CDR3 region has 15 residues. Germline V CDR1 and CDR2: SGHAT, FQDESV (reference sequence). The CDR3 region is CASSLAVQSYNEQFF. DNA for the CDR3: TGTGCCAGCAGCTTAGCGGTACAAAGTTACAATGAGCAGTTCTTC.